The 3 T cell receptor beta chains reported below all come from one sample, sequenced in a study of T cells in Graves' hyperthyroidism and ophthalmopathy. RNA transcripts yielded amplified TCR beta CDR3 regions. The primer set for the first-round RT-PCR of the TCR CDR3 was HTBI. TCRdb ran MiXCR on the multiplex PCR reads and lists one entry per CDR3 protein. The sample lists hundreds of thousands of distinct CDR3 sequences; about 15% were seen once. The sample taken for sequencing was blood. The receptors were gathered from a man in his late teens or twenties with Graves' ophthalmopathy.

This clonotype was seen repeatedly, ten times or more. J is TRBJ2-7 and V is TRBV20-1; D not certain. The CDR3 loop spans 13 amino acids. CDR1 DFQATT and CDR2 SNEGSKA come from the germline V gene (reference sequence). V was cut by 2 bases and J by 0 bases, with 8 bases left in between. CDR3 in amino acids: CSARSRSSYEQYF. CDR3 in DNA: TGCAGTGCTAGATCCCGGAGCTCCTACGAGCAGTACTTC.

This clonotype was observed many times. CDR3: CATSDLVPPPTGKYNEQFF. The CDR3 coding sequence is TGTGCCACCAGTGATTTAGTACCCCCACCAACTGGGAAGTACAATGAGCAGTTCTTC. V and J are TRBV24-1 and TRBJ2-1, with D hard to call. The V gene's germline CDR1 is KGHDR and CDR2 SFDVKD. Between the trimmed V and J ends, which lost 1 base and 4 bases, there was a span of 22 bases. The CDR3 has 19 amino acids.

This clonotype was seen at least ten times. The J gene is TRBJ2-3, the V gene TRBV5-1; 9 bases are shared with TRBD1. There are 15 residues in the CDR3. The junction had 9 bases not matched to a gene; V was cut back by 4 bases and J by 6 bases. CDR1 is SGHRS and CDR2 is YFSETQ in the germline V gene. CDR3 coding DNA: TGCGCCAGCAGCAAACAGGACAGGGGATTGGATACGCAGTATTTT. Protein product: CASSKQDRGLDTQYF.